This is a list of T cell receptor beta chains from one sample in a study of metastatic and nonmetastatic thyroid tumors. TCRdb re-called clones via MiXCR from the PCR reads. The repertoire has tens of thousands of clones, around half of them found once; the top ten carry approximately 25%. Material for sequencing was tumor tissue. The source is a male donor with papillary thyroid cancer or a benign thyroid nodule (not recorded which). Some clones in this sample may be carry-over from other donors' samples. The CDR3 runs from the conserved cysteine through the conserved F or W. Fields, in order: V gene, J gene, CDR3 length, clone size, D gene, CDR3 DNA, CDR3 protein. A D gene is named only where the DNA matches it firmly. A row's size may be missing; if present it is once, few, many or a size class.

V: TRBV24-1; J: TRBJ1-1; length: 16; size: once; D: TRBD1; DNA: TGTGCCACCAGTGGGCCTCGGGACAGAGGACCGACTGAAGCTTTCTTT; CDR3: CATSGPRDRGPTEAFF
V: TRBV6-9; J: TRBJ2-7; length: 12; size: .; D: .; DNA: TGTGCCAGCAGTTGGGGGCATGGTGAGCAGTACTTC; CDR3: CASSWGHGEQYF
V: TRBV20-1; J: TRBJ1-6; length: 14; size: .; D: TRBD1; DNA: TGCAGTGCCCCCCGACAGGGCTATAATTCACCCCTCCACTTT; CDR3: CSAPRQGYNSPLHF
V: TRBV6-4; J: TRBJ2-7; length: 14; size: few; D: .; DNA: TGTGCCAGCAGTGACTCCTTGGGGGGAAGCGAGCAGTACTTC; CDR3: CASSDSLGGSEQYF
V: TRBV6-1; J: TRBJ2-7; length: 14; size: few; D: .; DNA: TGTGCCAGCAGTGGGCAAAGAGGGCTCTACGAGCATTACTTC; CDR3: CASSGQRGLYEHYF
V: TRBV20-1; J: TRBJ1-1; length: 18; size: .; D: .; DNA: TGCAGTGCTAGAGCCCCCCACAGGGTGGTTAGGGGAGACACTGAAGCTTTCTTT; CDR3: CSARAPHRVVRGDTEAFF
V: TRBV6-1; J: TRBJ1-5; length: 14; size: .; D: .; DNA: TGTGCCAGCAACCCGGCGGGGGGCGGACAGCCCCAGCATTTT; CDR3: CASNPAGGGQPQHF
V: TRBV18; J: TRBJ2-7; length: 18; size: once; D: TRBD2; DNA: TGTGCCAGCTCGGATCCCGGACTAGCGGGAGACCGTCCCTACGAGCAGTACTTC; CDR3: CASSDPGLAGDRPYEQYF
V: TRBV12-3/TRBV12-4; J: TRBJ1-6; length: 12; size: .; D: .; DNA: TGTGCCAGCAGTTTTGGGTTGTCACCCCTCCACTTT; CDR3: CASSFGLSPLHF
V: TRBV5-1; J: TRBJ1-3; length: 15; size: .; D: .; DNA: TGCGCCAGCAGCCCGGGCTTCGGGGCTAGAAACACCATATATTTT; CDR3: CASSPGFGARNTIYF
V: TRBV6-1; J: TRBJ1-6; length: 13; size: few; D: .; DNA: TGTGCCAGCAGGGGTGCACTAGGCTCACCCCTCCACTTT; CDR3: CASRGALGSPLHF